This TCR beta chain was obtained from a study of shared clonotypes between healthy human individuals. Study conclusions and caveats: Generation of non-shared clonotypes was less probable than generation of clonotypes shared by all four donors.

A note on this clone: Its target is unknown.

Assay: immunoSEQ multiplex PCR; the TCRdb copy retains only in-frame clones and omits some. The sample carries roughly 650,000 clones, approximately 97% recorded once. Trimming took off 6 bases at V and 2 bases at J, with 14 bases between the two ends. CDR3 size: 14 residues. Per the germline V gene, CDR1 is MNHEY and CDR2 is SMNVEV (reference sequence). This chain connects TRBV27 to TRBJ2-7; a possible D gene is TRBD2 (6 bases). Sequenced input: naive CD4+ T cells sorted from blood. Documented subset: CD45RA+ positively selected. This TCR was sampled from a woman aged 25 to 39 in good health. The CDR3 sequence: CASSPGLRAYEQYF. The CDR3 nucleotides read TGTGCCAGCAGCCCGGGACTCCGTGCCTACGAGCAGTACTTC.